These T cell receptor beta chains were read from a single sample in a study of cytomegalovirus exposure and HLA in healthy donors. Method: immunoSEQ multiplex PCR; TCRdb's copy keeps in-frame clones and lacks some. This table has 40,000 or so clones, roughly 60% appearing once. The source material was PBMCs. The receptors were gathered from a human donor in good health. The CDR3 runs from the conserved cysteine through the conserved F or W. Fields, in order: J gene, D gene, clone size, V gene, CDR3 DNA, CDR3 protein. A D gene is named only where the DNA matches it firmly. Part of the rows lack a size; the others show once, few, many or a class for expanded clones.

TRBJ2-3	NA	NA	TRBV4-3	TGCGCCAGCAGCCAAACAATGGCGCGTCAGAGGAGTGATACGCAGTATTTT	CASSQTMARQRSDTQYF
TRBJ2-7	TRBD1	NA	TRBV7-2	TGTGCCAGCAGCTTACGGACAGGGGGCTACGAGCAGTACTTC	CASSLRTGGYEQYF
TRBJ1-5	NA	NA	TRBV5-8	TGTGCCAGCACCCTTATTCACAGTCAGCCCCAGCATTTT	CASTLIHSQPQHF
TRBJ2-7	NA	once	TRBV28	TGTGCCAGCAGTCCACCCGGGACTCCCTACGAGCAGTACTTC	CASSPPGTPYEQYF
TRBJ1-4	NA	NA	TRBV4-1	TGCGCCAGCAGCCACCCCTACAGGGTTGGTGAAAAACTGTTTTTT	CASSHPYRVGEKLFF
TRBJ2-7	TRBD1	NA	TRBV10-3	TGTGCCATCAGTGACCTGGGACAGGAGAACTACGAGCAGTACTTC	CAISDLGQENYEQYF
TRBJ2-1	TRBD1	few	TRBV18	TGTGCCAGCTCACCACCGGGACAGGGGTACAATGAGCAGTTCTTC	CASSPPGQGYNEQFF
TRBJ2-7	TRBD1	NA	TRBV13	TGTGCCAGCAGCTTAGGTGGGACAGGTAGATACGAGCAGTACTTC	CASSLGGTGRYEQYF
TRBJ2-5	TRBD2	NA	TRBV6-6	TGTGCCAGCAGTTACTCACTAGCGGGGGGCCAAGAGACCCAGTACTTC	CASSYSLAGGQETQYF
TRBJ1-4	TRBD1	NA	TRBV7-4	TGTGCCAGCAGCATGGGACAGGGAGGCGTGGATGAAAAACTGTTTTTT	CASSMGQGGVDEKLFF
TRBJ1-1	TRBD1	few	TRBV2	TGTGCCAGCAGGCGCGACAGGGTCGGGGCTGAAGCTTTCTTT	CASRRDRVGAEAFF
TRBJ1-5	NA	once	TRBV11-2	TGTGCCAGCAGCCCGGTCAATCAGCCCCAGCATTTT	CASSPVNQPQHF
TRBJ2-7	NA	NA	TRBV10-3	TGTGCCATCCGAAAGGGGTCGGAGCAGTACTTC	CAIRKGSEQYF
TRBJ1-5	TRBD1	few	TRBV4-2	TGTGCCAGCAGCCACGAGACAGGGGGAACTCAGCCCCAGCATTTT	CASSHETGGTQPQHF
TRBJ2-2	NA	NA	TRBV15	TGTGCCACCATCGATCCGGGACACCGCACCGGGGAGCTGTTTTTT	CATIDPGHRTGELFF
TRBJ2-1	TRBD1	NA	TRBV2	TGTGCCAGCAGGAGTAGGGACAGGGTGTCGATAGGGGAGCAGTTCTTC	CASRSRDRVSIGEQFF
TRBJ1-6	NA	NA	TRBV5-6	TGTGCCAGCAGCTTGTTACAGGGACGTTCACCCCTCCACTTT	CASSLLQGRSPLHF
TRBJ2-7	NA	few	TRBV6-5	TGTGCCAGCAGTGCCGAGGTGGCTATCGAGCAGTACTTC	CASSAEVAIEQYF
TRBJ1-1	NA	few	TRBV18	TGTGCCAGCTCACCATCCCTCCCGAACACTGAAGCTTTCTTT	CASSPSLPNTEAFF
TRBJ2-3	NA	NA	TRBV14	TGTGCCAGCAGCCAAGAACTCACGTACACAGATACGCAGTATTTT	CASSQELTYTDTQYF
TRBJ2-7	TRBD2	NA	TRBV10-3	TGTGCCACCGGGGGGGGTTTTCCTTCCTACGAGCAGTACTTC	CATGGGFPSYEQYF
TRBJ2-1	NA	NA	TRBV20-1	TGCAGTGCTAGCTATTACAATGAGCAGTTCTTC	CSASYYNEQFF
TRBJ2-5	NA	NA	TRBV27	TGTGCCAGCAGTTTTGACAGACAAGAGACCCAGTACTTC	CASSFDRQETQYF
TRBJ2-1	TRBD2	once	TRBV29-1	TGCAGCGTTGACGGCGGGGGCTACAATGAGCAGTTCTTC	CSVDGGGYNEQFF
TRBJ1-2	TRBD1	once	TRBV29-1	TGCAGCGTCCCGGACAGGGTGTATGGCTACACCTTC	CSVPDRVYGYTF
TRBJ2-1	NA	NA	TRBV6-1	TGTGCCAGCAGTGTCTCGGGGGGCGACCCGTTCTTC	CASSVSGGDPFF
TRBJ2-1	TRBD2	once	TRBV2	TGTGCCAGCAGTAGACTAGCGGGGTCATACAATGAGCAGTTCTTC	CASSRLAGSYNEQFF
TRBJ1-4	TRBD1	NA	TRBV5-1	TGCGCCAGCAGCCCACAGGGGGGTGAAAAACTGTTTTTT	CASSPQGGEKLFF
TRBJ1-1	NA	NA	TRBV6-1	TGTGCCAGCAGGGGGGTTTGGGGGCACACTGAAGCTTTCTTT	CASRGVWGHTEAFF
TRBJ1-1	NA	NA	TRBV6-6	TGTGCCAGCAGTACCCGGGAGGGGAGAACTGAAGCTTTCTTT	CASSTREGRTEAFF
TRBJ1-2	TRBD1	NA	TRBV7-6	TGTGCCAGCAGCTTGCCCGGGACAGGGCTCTCGGATGGCTACACCTTC	CASSLPGTGLSDGYTF
TRBJ1-2	NA	once	TRBV19	TGTGCCAGTAGTCCAATGGGGGCAGGGTACGGCTACACCTTC	CASSPMGAGYGYTF
TRBJ1-2	NA	NA	TRBV5-1	TGCGCCAGCAGCTTGGGGTCAGGGGTGTACGCTGGCTACACCTTC	CASSLGSGVYAGYTF
TRBJ2-1	TRBD2	NA	TRBV5-6	TGTGCCAGCAGCATAGGACTAGCGGGGGCTTACAATGAGCAGTTCTTC	CASSIGLAGAYNEQFF
TRBJ1-1	NA	few	TRBV30	TGTGCCTGGAGTAGGGGCGTGAACACTGAAGCTTTCTTT	CAWSRGVNTEAFF
TRBJ1-5	NA	medium-sized	TRBV6-1	TGTGCCAGCAGTCGGACTGAGGCCCAGCATTTT	CASSRTEAQHF
TRBJ1-5	TRBD1	NA	TRBV27	TGTGCCAGCAGTAGACAGGGAAGCACTCAGCCCCAGCATTTT	CASSRQGSTQPQHF
TRBJ1-6	TRBD1	NA	TRBV5-1	TGCGCCAGCAGCTTGGGACAGGGTAATTCACCCCTCCACTTT	CASSLGQGNSPLHF
TRBJ2-3	NA	NA	TRBV7-2	TGTGCCAGCAGCTTAGTTTTGGGGGCAGGGGATACGCAGTATTTT	CASSLVLGAGDTQYF
TRBJ2-7	TRBD1	NA	TRBV7-7	TGTGCCAGCAGCGTAGGAGAAGGGACAGGGTACGAGCAGTACTTC	CASSVGEGTGYEQYF
TRBJ1-1	NA	few	TRBV6-5	TGTGCCAGCAGTTTATTACAAGGGGCTGAAGCTTTCTTT	CASSLLQGAEAFF
TRBJ1-2	NA	NA	TRBV9	TGTGCCAGCAGCAAAGCAGGGGTGGGTGCCTATGGCTACACCTTC	CASSKAGVGAYGYTF
TRBJ1-6	NA	NA	TRBV2	TGTGCCAGCAGTGTCGGGGAACGTTCACCCCTCCACTTT	CASSVGERSPLHF
TRBJ2-3	NA	few	TRBV30	TGTGCCTGGAGTCGTATAGTGGCAGATACGCAGTATTTT	CAWSRIVADTQYF